This T cell receptor (beta chain) was captured in a study of blood T cell repertoires in COVID-19. The V gene lost 7 bases and the J gene lost 1 base, with 16 bases spanning the gap. CDR3 length equals 16 residues. Germline V gives CDR1 SGHAT, CDR2 FQNNGV. Membership in each cohort depended on participant-reported clinical history. Source study methods: Reference gene primer amplification in the assay estimated nucleated cell counts. TCRdb keeps only in-frame clones here, not all; method: immunoSEQ multiplex PCR. V and J calls and clone size are given by that table; D and trimming were obtained from the DNA. Seen here are 350,000 or so clones, more than 90% observed once, and the top ten hold roughly 20%.

V is TRBV11-2 and J is TRBJ2-2, with TRBD1 as a possible D gene (6 bases). Sequenced: PBMCs or T cells enriched from blood (not recorded which). The sequence was collected from a woman aged 30 to 39 who had recovered from COVID-19. In DNA form, the CDR3 reads TGTGCCAGCAACCCTCAGGGGTACAGGAACACCGGGGAGCTGTTTTTT. Its protein is CASNPQGYRNTGELFF.